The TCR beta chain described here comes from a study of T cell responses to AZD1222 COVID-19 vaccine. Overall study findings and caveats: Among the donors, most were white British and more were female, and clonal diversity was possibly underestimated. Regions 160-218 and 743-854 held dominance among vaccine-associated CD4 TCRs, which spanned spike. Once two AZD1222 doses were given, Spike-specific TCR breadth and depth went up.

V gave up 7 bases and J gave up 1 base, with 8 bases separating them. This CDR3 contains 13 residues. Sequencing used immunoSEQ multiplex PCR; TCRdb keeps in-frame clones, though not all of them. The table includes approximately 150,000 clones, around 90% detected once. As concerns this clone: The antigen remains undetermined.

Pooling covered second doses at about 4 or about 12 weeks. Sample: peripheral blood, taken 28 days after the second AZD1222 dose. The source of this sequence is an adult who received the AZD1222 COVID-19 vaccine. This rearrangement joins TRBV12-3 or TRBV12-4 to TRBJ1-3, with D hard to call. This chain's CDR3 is CASNRASGNTIYF. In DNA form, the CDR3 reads TGTGCCAGCAATCGGGCTTCTGGAAACACCATATATTTT.